The clone carrying this T cell receptor (beta chain) was found many times. The antigen is unknown. The CDR3 consists of 13 residues. The V gene's germline CDR1 is DFQATT and CDR2 SNEGSKA (reference sequence). V lost 6 bases and J lost 3, with 14 bases in between. These data originate in a study of blood T cells in healthy people across ages. General study results and limits: Naive CD4+ cells and diversity were both higher in long-lived donors than in aged donors. A roughly linear fall in TCR beta diversity per million T cells was seen with increasing age.

Combining a sample-barcoded 5' primer with a J-beta primer mix, a second PCR ran for 7 to 11 cycles. Unique molecular identifiers of 12 random nucleotides labeled each cDNA. TCRdb passed the 5' RACE reads through MiXCR, listing each CDR3 protein once. The data hold more than 750,000 distinct CDR3 sequences, with almost 30% observed a single time. These data were also reused for a study on T cells of mothers and their children.

The source of this sequence is a woman in her 40s in good health. V gene TRBV20-1 combines with J gene TRBJ1-2; D gene ambiguous. The sequenced sample was blood. The CDR3 is CSAPQQTHYGYTF. CDR3 DNA: TGCAGTGCCCCACAGCAGACACACTATGGCTACACCTTC.